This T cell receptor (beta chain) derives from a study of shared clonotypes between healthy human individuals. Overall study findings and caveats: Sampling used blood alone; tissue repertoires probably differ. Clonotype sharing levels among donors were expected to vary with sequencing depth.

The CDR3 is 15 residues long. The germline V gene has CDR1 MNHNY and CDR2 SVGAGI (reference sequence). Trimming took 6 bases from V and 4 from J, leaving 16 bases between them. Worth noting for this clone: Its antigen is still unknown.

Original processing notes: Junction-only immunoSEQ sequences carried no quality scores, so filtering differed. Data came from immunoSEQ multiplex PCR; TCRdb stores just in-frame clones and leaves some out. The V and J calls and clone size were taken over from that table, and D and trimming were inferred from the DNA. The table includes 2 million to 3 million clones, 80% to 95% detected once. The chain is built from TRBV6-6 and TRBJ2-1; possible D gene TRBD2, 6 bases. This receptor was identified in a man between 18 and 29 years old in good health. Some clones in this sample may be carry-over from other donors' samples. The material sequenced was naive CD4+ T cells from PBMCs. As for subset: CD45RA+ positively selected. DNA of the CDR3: TGTGCCAGCAGCTTGGGGGGTCTTGAATACAATGAGCAGTTCTTC. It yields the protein CASSLGGLEYNEQFF.